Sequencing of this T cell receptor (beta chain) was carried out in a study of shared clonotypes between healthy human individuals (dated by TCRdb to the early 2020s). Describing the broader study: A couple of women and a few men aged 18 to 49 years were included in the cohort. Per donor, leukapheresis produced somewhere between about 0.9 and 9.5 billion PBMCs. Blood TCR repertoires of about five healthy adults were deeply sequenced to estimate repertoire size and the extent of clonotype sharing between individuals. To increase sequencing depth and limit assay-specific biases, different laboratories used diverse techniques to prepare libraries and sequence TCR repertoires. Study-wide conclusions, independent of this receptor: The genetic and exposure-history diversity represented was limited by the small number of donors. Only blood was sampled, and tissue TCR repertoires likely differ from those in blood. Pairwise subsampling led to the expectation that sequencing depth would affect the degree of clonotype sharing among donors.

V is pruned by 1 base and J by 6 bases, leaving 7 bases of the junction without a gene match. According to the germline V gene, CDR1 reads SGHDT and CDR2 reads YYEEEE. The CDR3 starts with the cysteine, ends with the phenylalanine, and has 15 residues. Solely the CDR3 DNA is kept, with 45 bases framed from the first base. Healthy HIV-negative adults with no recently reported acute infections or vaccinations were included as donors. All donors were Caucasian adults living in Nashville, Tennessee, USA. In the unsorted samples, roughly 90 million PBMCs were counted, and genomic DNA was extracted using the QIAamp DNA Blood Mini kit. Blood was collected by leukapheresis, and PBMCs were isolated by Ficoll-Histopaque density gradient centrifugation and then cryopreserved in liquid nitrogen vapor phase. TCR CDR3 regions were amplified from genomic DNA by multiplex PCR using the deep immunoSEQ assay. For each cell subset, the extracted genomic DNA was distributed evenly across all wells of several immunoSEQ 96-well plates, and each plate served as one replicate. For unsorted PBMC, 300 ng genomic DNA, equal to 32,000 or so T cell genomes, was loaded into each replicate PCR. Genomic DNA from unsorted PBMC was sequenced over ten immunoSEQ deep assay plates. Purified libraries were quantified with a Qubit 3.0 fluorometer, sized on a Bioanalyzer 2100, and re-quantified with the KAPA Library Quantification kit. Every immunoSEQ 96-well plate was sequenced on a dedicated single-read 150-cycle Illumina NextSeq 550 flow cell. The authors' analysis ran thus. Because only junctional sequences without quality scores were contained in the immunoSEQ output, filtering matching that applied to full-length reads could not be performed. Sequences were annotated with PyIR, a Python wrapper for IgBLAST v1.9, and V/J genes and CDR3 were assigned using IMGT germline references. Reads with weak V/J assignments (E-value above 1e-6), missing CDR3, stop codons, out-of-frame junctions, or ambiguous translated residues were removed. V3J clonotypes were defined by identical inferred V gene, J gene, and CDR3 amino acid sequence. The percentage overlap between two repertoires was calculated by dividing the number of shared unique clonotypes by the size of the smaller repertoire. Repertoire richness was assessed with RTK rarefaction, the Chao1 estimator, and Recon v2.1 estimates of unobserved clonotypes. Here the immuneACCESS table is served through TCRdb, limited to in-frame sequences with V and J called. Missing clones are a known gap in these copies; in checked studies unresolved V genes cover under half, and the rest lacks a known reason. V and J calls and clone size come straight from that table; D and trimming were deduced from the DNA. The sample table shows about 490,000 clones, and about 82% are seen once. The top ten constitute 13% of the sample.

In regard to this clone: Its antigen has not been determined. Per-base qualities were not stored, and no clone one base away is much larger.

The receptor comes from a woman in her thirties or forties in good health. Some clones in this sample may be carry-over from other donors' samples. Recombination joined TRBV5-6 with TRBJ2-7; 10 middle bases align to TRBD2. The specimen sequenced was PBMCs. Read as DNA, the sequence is TGTGCCAGCAGCTTGTATCGTCTAGCGGGAGTCGAGCAGTACTTC. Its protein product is CASSLYRLAGVEQYF.